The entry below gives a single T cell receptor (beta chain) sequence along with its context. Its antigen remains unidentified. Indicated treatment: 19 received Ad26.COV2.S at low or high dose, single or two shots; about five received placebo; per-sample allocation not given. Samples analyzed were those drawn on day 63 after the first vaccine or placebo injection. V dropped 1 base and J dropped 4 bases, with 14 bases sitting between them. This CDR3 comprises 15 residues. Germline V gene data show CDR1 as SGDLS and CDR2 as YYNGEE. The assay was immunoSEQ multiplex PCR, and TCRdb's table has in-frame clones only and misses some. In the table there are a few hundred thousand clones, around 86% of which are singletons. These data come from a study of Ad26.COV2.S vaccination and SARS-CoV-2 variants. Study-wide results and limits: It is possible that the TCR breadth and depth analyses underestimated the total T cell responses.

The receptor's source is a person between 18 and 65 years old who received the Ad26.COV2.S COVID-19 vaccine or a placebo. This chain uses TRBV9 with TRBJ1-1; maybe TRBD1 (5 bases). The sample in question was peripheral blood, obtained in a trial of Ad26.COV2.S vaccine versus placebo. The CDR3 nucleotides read TGTGCCAGCAGCGTAAACGACTGGGGCGGCACTGAAGCTTTCTTT. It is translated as CASSVNDWGGTEAFF.